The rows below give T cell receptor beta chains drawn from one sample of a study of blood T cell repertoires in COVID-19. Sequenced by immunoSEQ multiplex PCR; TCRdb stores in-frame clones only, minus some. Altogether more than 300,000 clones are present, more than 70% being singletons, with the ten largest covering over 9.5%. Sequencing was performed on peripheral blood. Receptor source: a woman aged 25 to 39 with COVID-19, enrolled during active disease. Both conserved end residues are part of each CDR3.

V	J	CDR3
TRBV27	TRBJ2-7	CASSSPGGNGEQYF
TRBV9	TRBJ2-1	CASSRDRDLGEQFF
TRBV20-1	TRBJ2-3	CSASPLAGVTDTQYF
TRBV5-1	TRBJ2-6	CAREQTSGANVLTF
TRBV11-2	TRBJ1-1	CASSLVEDTEAFF
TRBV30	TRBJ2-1	CAWSVKTFGTSGFNEQFF
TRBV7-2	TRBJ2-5	CASSLVAGGPKQYF
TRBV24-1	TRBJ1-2	CATSMTGLGYGYTF
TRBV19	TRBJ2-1	CASSLMGLAATPRNEQFF
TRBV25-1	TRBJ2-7	CASSESGGDGYEQYF
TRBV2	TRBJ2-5	CASSVNRGRETQYF
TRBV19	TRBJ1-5	CASSTATGDNQPQHF
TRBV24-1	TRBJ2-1	CATSDFQRDRVTYRQFF
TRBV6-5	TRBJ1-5	CASSHLSGFQHF
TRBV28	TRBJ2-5	CASREANQETQYF
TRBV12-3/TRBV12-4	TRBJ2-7	CASSLAGTLEQYF
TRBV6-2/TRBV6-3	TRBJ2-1	CASSLREGGNEQFF
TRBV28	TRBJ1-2	CASSQSGGSVGYTF
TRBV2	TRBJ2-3	CARTLGRTDTQYF
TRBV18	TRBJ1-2	CASSRTGNGLDGYTF
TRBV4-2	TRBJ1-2	CASSPTGPRYGYTF
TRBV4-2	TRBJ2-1	CASSQEQGSSYNEQFF
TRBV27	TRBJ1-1	CASMLRGRRNTEAFF
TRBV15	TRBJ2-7	CATSRDLGLAAYEQYF
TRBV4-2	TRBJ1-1	CASSYNPGLNTEAFF